A single sample gave rise to the 17 T cell receptor beta chains below, sequenced in a study of blood T cell repertoires in COVID-19. Here immunoSEQ multiplex PCR was the method, and the copy in TCRdb shows in-frame clones only, minus some. The data contain some 47,000 clones, 75% to 90% of them singletons. The sample taken for sequencing was peripheral blood. These receptors originate from a woman aged 80 or over in a cohort sampled during active or convalescent COVID-19.

The chain combines TRBV7-2 with TRBJ2-1; D gene ambiguous. Trimming removed 1 base at V and 10 bases at J, with 5 bases between. Germline CDR1 is SGHTA and CDR2 is FQGNSA. This CDR3 contains 11 residues. CDR3 bases: TGTGCCAGCAGCTTAGGCGGAGAGCAGTTCTTC. It translates to CASSLGGEQFF.

The DNA for the CDR3 is TGTGCCAGCAGCCAAGAGACAGGGTGGGACACTGAAGCTTTCTTT. Translation gives CASSQETGWDTEAFF. The chain recombines TRBV3-1 (or the pseudogene TRBV3-2) with TRBJ1-1; 7 nucleotides line up with TRBD1. Germline CDR1 LGHDT, CDR2 YNNKEL (reference sequence). V dropped 0 bases and J dropped 3; count of bases not matched to a gene: 4. The CDR3 spans 15 residues.

This chain links TRBV19 with TRBJ2-7; 13 nucleotides agree with TRBD2. Per germline, CDR1 LNHDA and CDR2 SQIVND (reference sequence). Unmatched junction bases numbered 1, after V lost 8 bases and J lost 3 bases. The CDR3 contains 13 residues. The CDR3 sequence is CASGLAGVYEQYF. The DNA for the CDR3 is TGTGCCAGTGGACTAGCGGGAGTCTACGAGCAGTACTTC.

V is TRBV7-8 and J is TRBJ1-5, with D unresolved. V was clipped by 5 bases and J by 4 bases, with 6 bases between them. The germline gives CDR1 SGHVS, CDR2 FQNEAQ. The CDR3 totals 12 residues. CDR3 nucleotide sequence: TGTGCCAGCAGCCTACTAAATCAGCCCCAGCATTTT. It is translated as CASSLLNQPQHF.

The chain couples TRBV5-1 to TRBJ1-6; 9 bases map to TRBD1. Unmatched junction bases numbered 6, after V lost 0 bases and J lost 8 bases. Germline values: CDR1 SGHRS, CDR2 YFSETQ. CDR3 size: 16 residues. CDR3 coding DNA: TGCGCCAGCAGCTTGGGACAGGGGGTTCGGGATTCACCCCTCCACTTT. It encodes CASSLGQGVRDSPLHF.

CDR3 residues: CASVDFNEQFF. CDR3 nucleotides: TGTGCTAGTGTGGACTTCAATGAGCAGTTCTTC. The chain combines TRBV12-5 with TRBJ2-1; a weak D match, TRBD2 (5 bases). The CDR3 loop spans 11 amino acids. Germline-derived CDR1 and CDR2 are LGHNT and FRNRAP. Trimming took 7 bases from V and 6 from J, leaving 7 bases between them.

This chain connects TRBV5-6 to TRBJ1-5, with 7 bases matching TRBD1. This CDR3 has 15 residues. Trimming took 4 bases from V and 6 from J; bases not matched to a gene: 10. Per germline, CDR1 SGHDT and CDR2 YYEEEE. CDR3: CASSRQGLTGQPQHF. Here the CDR3 DNA reads TGTGCCAGCAGCCGACAGGGCCTTACCGGTCAGCCCCAGCATTTT.

CDR3 DNA sequence: TGTGCCAGCAGCCCCTCCGGGACACCCGGACCCGAGCAGTACTTC. It codes for CASSPSGTPGPEQYF. J is TRBJ2-7 and V is TRBV13, with TRBD1 as a possible D gene (6 bases). Between the trimmed V and J ends, which lost 5 bases and 6 bases, there was a span of 20 bases. Germline CDR1 PRHDT, CDR2 FYEKMQ (reference sequence). CDR3 length: 15 residues.

The chain links TRBV3-1 (or the pseudogene TRBV3-2) to TRBJ1-3; D is unresolved. CDR1 and CDR2 from the germline V gene are LGHDT and YNNKEL (reference sequence). CDR3 length: 14 residues. The V and J ends lost 2 bases and 4 bases respectively, with 9 bases between them. The CDR3 nucleotides are TGTGCCAGCAGCCAAATGGGTAGCGGAAACACCATATATTTT. Its protein is CASSQMGSGNTIYF.

V and J are TRBV5-5 and TRBJ1-2, with TRBD1 identical over 10 bases. The CDR3 covers 14 residues. V dropped 0 bases and J dropped 5; count of bases not matched to a gene: 1. Germline CDR1 SGHKS, CDR2 YYEKEE (reference sequence). The CDR3 here is CASSLEGQGYGYTF. The CDR3, as DNA: TGTGCCAGCAGCTTGGAGGGACAGGGGTATGGCTACACCTTC.

The rearrangement joins TRBV7-6 to TRBJ1-1, with D perhaps matching TRBD1 (5 bases). V lost 2 bases, J lost 4 bases, and 14 bases lay in between. Germline CDR1 is SGHVS and CDR2 is FNYEAQ. The CDR3 is 15 residues long. CDR3 in DNA: TGTGCCAGCAGCTTATTAGGGGCGCAGAGCACTGAAGCTTTCTTT. Its protein is CASSLLGAQSTEAFF.

This chain joins TRBV12-3 or TRBV12-4 and TRBJ1-5; D gene unclear. The length of the CDR3 is 12 residues. The ends were cut back, 3 bases at V and 6 bases at J, with 6 bases in the middle. The CDR3 DNA reads TGTGCCAGCAGTTTCGCGGTTCAGCCCCAGCATTTT. It is translated as CASSFAVQPQHF.

This clone was observed once. The chain links TRBV11-3 to TRBJ2-7; 8 bases line up with TRBD2. V lost 3 bases to trimming and J lost 4 bases; unmatched junction nucleotides: 8. Germline-derived CDR1 and CDR2 are SGHNT and YENEEA. The CDR3 is 15 residues long. The CDR3 nucleotides are TGTGCCAGCAGCTTGGGGGGACTAGAGGCGTACGAGCAGTACTTC. This codes for CASSLGGLEAYEQYF.

The chain combines TRBV7-9 with TRBJ2-7; tentative D call: TRBD1 (6 bases). The CDR3 runs to 14 residues. Germline CDR1 and CDR2: SEHNR and FQNEAQ (reference sequence). V shed 1 base and J shed 0 bases, with 7 bases lying between them. CDR3 amino acids: CASSLGDNSYEQYF. As DNA, the CDR3 is TGTGCCAGCAGCTTAGGGGACAACTCCTACGAGCAGTACTTC.

The chain recombines TRBV6-1 with TRBJ1-5, with 7 bases aligning to TRBD1. The CDR3 is made up of 15 amino acids. Germline CDR1 is MNHNS and CDR2 is SASEGT. V lost 8 bases, J lost 2 bases, and 9 bases stayed unmatched. CDR3 bases: TGTGCCAGCCAGGGGGGAATTTTGGGCAATCAGCCCCAGCATTTT. This sequence encodes CASQGGILGNQPQHF.

This CDR3 reads CASSAATGSYEQYF. CDR3 coding DNA: TGTGCCAGCAGCGCCGCCACAGGGTCCTACGAGCAGTACTTC. The chain recombines TRBV9 with TRBJ2-7; weak D call: TRBD1 (6 bases). CDR1 is SGDLS and CDR2 is YYNGEE in the germline V gene. This CDR3 is 14 amino acids long. V was trimmed by 3 bases and J by 1 base, leaving 11 bases between them.

The chain uses TRBV6-6 and TRBJ2-7; TRBD2 matches 7 bases. Germline V CDR1 and CDR2: MNHNY, SVGAGI (reference sequence). The CDR3 contains 15 residues. Losses at the gene ends were 7 bases for V and 5 bases for J; bases not matched to a gene: 14. CDR3 sequence reads: CASIGAGGRSNEQYF. CDR3 nucleotides: TGTGCCAGCATCGGGGCTGGCGGGAGATCCAACGAGCAGTACTTC.